The present T cell receptor beta chain was sequenced within a study of OX40 agonist ivuxolimab in advanced cancers. The assay was immunoSEQ multiplex PCR, and TCRdb's table has in-frame clones only and misses some. The profile shows under 55,000 clones, 70% to 90% of them singletons. This specimen was CD4+ or CD8+ T cells sorted from blood, taken in a trial of the OX40 agonist ivuxolimab. The clonotype comes from an adult with an advanced solid tumor such as melanoma, head and neck, liver or kidney cancer.

The CDR3 here is CASSIGGGYEQFF. CDR3 bases: TGTGCCAGCAGCATAGGGGGGGGCTATGAGCAGTTCTTC. The J gene is TRBJ2-1, the V gene TRBV11-2; weak D call: TRBD2 (7 bases). This CDR3 contains 13 residues. V lost 5 bases and J 8 bases, leaving 13 bases between the germline ends. The germline CDR1 and CDR2 sequences are SGHAT and FQNNGV.